Listed below are T cell receptor beta chains from one sample, sequenced in a study of type 1 regulatory T cells. From the reads, TCRdb called clonotypes with MiXCR, one entry per CDR3 protein. The profile shows approximately 90,000 distinct CDR3 sequences, roughly 30% of them singletons. The sample was CD4+ T cells, either the whole sample or a sorted fraction (not recorded which). These receptors came from a human donor in good health. The conserved cysteine and the conserved F or W are not part of the CDR3 here. The listing skips clone size in some rows; elsewhere it reads once, few, many or a size class.

J gene	CDR3 length	clone size	V gene	CDR3 protein
TRBJ2-3	9	few	TRBV7-8	ASSPTETQY
TRBJ1-5	10	many	TRBV24-1	ATQGSNQPQH
TRBJ2-5	11	few	TRBV6-6	ASSYLAGETQY
TRBJ2-7	13	NA	TRBV6-4	ASSNPGQGISEQY
TRBJ2-1	13	NA	TRBV7-2	ASSPWTSGNNEQF
TRBJ2-3	10	NA	TRBV12-3/TRBV12-4	ASSPLPDTQY
TRBJ2-3	13	many	TRBV20-1	SARAAGLATDTQY
TRBJ1-5	12	NA	TRBV7-8	ASSEAQRDQPQH
TRBJ2-7	12	few	TRBV20-1	SAHGLAGDNGQY
TRBJ1-1	12	NA	TRBV6-4	ASSASGARTEAS
TRBJ2-1	11	NA	TRBV5-1	ASSRDSYNEQF
TRBJ2-2	11	NA	TRBV5-1	ASKPANTGELF
TRBJ2-1	11	NA	TRBV20-1	SAQRTSGNSQF
TRBJ2-5	10	NA	TRBV28	AAGVFSETQY
TRBJ2-7	13	NA	TRBV5-1	ASSLLGTASYEQY
TRBJ2-1	12	NA	TRBV20-1	SARAHSSYNEQF
TRBJ2-4	12	NA	TRBV6-2/TRBV6-3	ASSYSGGGNIQY
TRBJ2-5	14	NA	TRBV27	ASSLYRAGRVETQY
TRBJ1-1	13	few	TRBV10-3	AISDLSQGNTEAF
TRBJ2-1	13	NA	TRBV5-1	ASSLSVPGGNEQF
TRBJ2-3	11	few	TRBV2	ASSEDWVDTQY
TRBJ2-1	10	NA	TRBV5-1	ASSLDGDGQF
TRBJ1-1	11	NA	TRBV20-1	SARVTGNTEAF
TRBJ2-3	13	few	TRBV5-1	ASSLSNPPTDTQY
TRBJ2-1	13	NA	TRBV5-1	AGIRQGTGHNEQF
TRBJ2-1	14	few	TRBV7-8	ASSLAVASGEGEQF
TRBJ2-3	10	few	TRBV5-1	ASSSDTDTQY
TRBJ2-2	16	NA	TRBV5-6	ASGPASGTAQNTGELF
TRBJ1-2	11	NA	TRBV18	ASSPVGIVGYT
TRBJ2-2	14	many	TRBV6-2/TRBV6-3	ASSYGMPGVTGELF
TRBJ1-1	10	NA	TRBV5-1	ASSFLDTEAF
TRBJ2-7	12	NA	TRBV28	ASSGGFVSYEQY
TRBJ2-7	11	NA	TRBV27	ASSLQGSYEQY
TRBJ2-5	13	NA	TRBV3-1	ASSQRGPSQETQY
NA	11	NA	TRBV7-2	ASTSPGGDTQH
TRBJ2-7	12	few	TRBV6-2/TRBV6-3	ASSEDRLLYEQY
TRBJ2-3	14	few	TRBV5-1	ASSLPGQALTDTQY
TRBJ1-1	12	NA	TRBV20-1	SAYGAVGNTEAF
TRBJ2-1	12	few	TRBV7-6	ATGKLAGTGEQF
TRBJ2-3	14	NA	TRBV7-2	ASSFQGAGHPFTQY
TRBJ2-1	10	NA	TRBV7-2	ASSFSSYEQF
TRBJ2-5	12	NA	TRBV11-2	ASSLDLGGVTQY
TRBJ2-1	11	NA	TRBV7-3	APGPSSYNEQF
TRBJ2-6	15	many	TRBV5-1	ASSLVTGVSGANVLT
TRBJ2-1	16	once	TRBV9	ASSDTSGRARSYNEQF